Listed here are 2 T cell receptor beta chains from one sample, sequenced in a study of blood T cell repertoires in COVID-19. Profiling relied on immunoSEQ multiplex PCR, and the TCRdb table lists in-frame clones only, not all of them. In the table there are some 350,000 clones, around 87% of which are singletons. Material for sequencing was PBMCs or T cells enriched from blood (not recorded which). The receptors shown here come from a woman between 25 and 40 years old who had recovered from COVID-19.

The rearrangement links TRBV4-2 to TRBJ2-1, with 12 bases matching TRBD1. The CDR3 has 15 residues. CDR1 and CDR2 (germline): LGHNA, YNFKEQ. The V gene end was trimmed by 4 bases and the J gene end by 13 bases; junction bases not matched to a gene: 11. In nucleotides, the CDR3 is TGTGCCAGCAGCCTATGGGACAGGGGGCGGCAACCCCAGTTCTTC. Protein product: CASSLWDRGRQPQFF.

The chain employs TRBV23-1 and TRBJ2-7; a weak D match, TRBD1 (6 bases). TRBV23-1 is treated as an ORF (open reading frame) with a function not yet certain. The CDR3 runs to 15 residues. Trimming left V 0 bases short and J 2 bases short, with 11 bases between. CDR3 DNA: TGCGCCAGCAGTCAATCTAACAGGGTGCCCTACGAGCAGTACTTC. Its protein product is CASSQSNRVPYEQYF.